The 7 T cell receptor beta chains below all came from one sample that was sequenced in a study of cytotoxic CD8 clonotypes in ibrutinib-treated CLL. Data came from immunoSEQ multiplex PCR; TCRdb stores just in-frame clones and leaves some out. Of 150,000 to 200,000 clones listed, about 88% were seen once; the top ten hold roughly 3%. The sample consisted of PBMCs, taken at disease progression, from a patient treated with ibrutinib. The origin of the receptors is a human donor with chronic lymphocytic leukemia.

The CDR3 DNA reads as TGTGCCAGCAGTTACGGGCCCTACGAGCAGTACTTC. Residues: CASSYGPYEQYF. The chain combines TRBV6-6 with TRBJ2-7; D gene unclear. The germline V gene has CDR1 MNHNY and CDR2 SVGAGI (reference sequence). This CDR3 contains 12 residues. V lost 2 bases and J lost 2, with 4 bases in between.

The V and J genes are TRBV10-2 and TRBJ2-3; the match to TRBD2 covers 15 bases. The germline V gene encodes CDR1 WSHSY and CDR2 SAAADI. The length of the CDR3 is 19 residues. With V trimmed by 6 bases and J by 3 bases, 13 bases remained unmatched. In DNA form, the CDR3 reads TGCGCCAGCAGCCAACCCCCGCGGGGACTAGCGGGAGGAACAGATACGCAGTATTTT. This codes for CASSQPPRGLAGGTDTQYF.

This clone showed up just once. The CDR3: CASSERRGVTDTQYF. In DNA form, the CDR3 reads TGTGCCAGCAGTGAAAGGCGGGGGGTCACAGATACGCAGTATTTT. The chain links TRBV2 to TRBJ2-3, with 8 bases fitting TRBD2. CDR1 is SNHLY, CDR2 FYNNEI, per germline. The CDR3 contains 15 residues. The ends lost 2 bases at V and 2 bases at J; junction bases unmatched: 3.

The gene calls are TRBV4-2 and TRBJ1-4; the D gene is possibly TRBD1 (6 bases). CDR3 size: 14 residues. The V gene lost 4 bases and the J gene lost 7 bases, with 13 bases spanning the gap. Germline V gene lookup returns CDR1 LGHNA and CDR2 YNFKEQ. In DNA, the CDR3 is TGTGCCAGCAGCCTGGGGGGGCTTTCTGAAAAACTGTTTTTT. Its translation is CASSLGGLSEKLFF.

The chain is built from TRBV10-3 and TRBJ2-1; 10 bases map to TRBD2. CDR3 length: 16 residues. V trimming: 0 bases; J trimming: 8 bases; junction bases outside the gene matches: 7. Germline assignment: CDR1 ENHRY and CDR2 SYGVKD. The CDR3 region is CAISESSSGSSYEQFF. In nucleotides, the CDR3 is TGTGCCATCAGTGAGTCGTCTAGCGGGAGCTCTTATGAGCAGTTCTTC.

The CDR3 region has the DNA TGTGCCAGCAGCCTCGACCGTTACAATGAGCAGTTCTTC. Its protein is CASSLDRYNEQFF. This chain joins TRBV11-3 and TRBJ2-1; D gene ambiguous. Germline-derived CDR1 and CDR2 are SGHNT and YENEEA. CDR3 length: 13 amino acids. Trimming removed 5 bases from V and 4 bases from J, with 9 bases in between.

This rearrangement joins TRBV5-1 to TRBJ2-5; 8 bases map to TRBD1. This CDR3 contains 15 residues. CDR1 and CDR2 from the germline V gene are SGHRS and YFSETQ. Germline trimming cut 8 bases from V and 2 bases from J; bases unmatched to any gene: 11. As DNA, the CDR3 is TGCGCCAGTGTATCCGGGACAGGTCGACAAGAGACCCAGTACTTC. Encoded protein: CASVSGTGRQETQYF.